The following is a TCR beta chain sequence with its context. This sample is part of a study of T cell changes during pregnancy in multiple sclerosis. Here immunoSEQ multiplex PCR was the method, and the copy in TCRdb shows in-frame clones only, minus some. This table has fewer than 50,000 clones, around 93% appearing once. The V gene lost 1 base and the J gene lost 0 bases, with 10 bases spanning the gap. Germline CDR1 and CDR2: SGHVS and FNYEAQ. The CDR3 has 16 residues. The sequencing here drew on CD8+ T cells from peripheral blood mononuclear cells, taken after pregnancy. The sequence was obtained from a female donor with multiple sclerosis, enrolled in a pregnancy study. The chain carries TRBV7-6 and TRBJ1-3, with D hard to call. Written as DNA, the CDR3 is TGTGCCAGCAGCTTAGATCCAGATTCCTCTGGAAACACCATATATTTT. Its protein is CASSLDPDSSGNTIYF.